Following are 20 T cell receptor beta chains from one sample sequenced in a study of blood T cell repertoires in COVID-19. Assay: immunoSEQ multiplex PCR; the TCRdb copy retains only in-frame clones and omits some. This sample yields 100,000 or so clones, of which around four fifths are seen a single time; approximately 20% belongs to the top ten. The material sequenced was peripheral blood. These receptors were collected from a woman in her 70s with acute or convalescent COVID-19.

Here the CDR3 reads CASSRTSGGDTQYF. CDR3 in DNA: TGTGCCAGCAGCCGGACTAGCGGGGGGGATACGCAGTATTTT. This rearrangement joins TRBV3-1 (or the pseudogene TRBV3-2) to TRBJ2-3, with 14 bases identical to TRBD2. Germline CDR1 LGHDT, CDR2 YNNKEL (reference sequence). The CDR3 consists of 14 residues. V lost 4 bases to trimming and J lost 6 bases; unmatched junction nucleotides: 0.

The V gene is TRBV24-1, the J gene TRBJ1-5, with TRBD1 matching over 9 bases. This CDR3 region has 14 residues. The V gene's germline CDR1 is KGHDR and CDR2 SFDVKD. V was pared by 5 bases and J by 2 bases, with 0 bases of the junction left unmatched. The DNA for the CDR3 is TGTGCCACCAGTGGGACAGGGGGCAATCAGCCCCAGCATTTT. It specifies CATSGTGGNQPQHF.

The chain combines TRBV5-1 with TRBJ2-2, with 9 bases lining up with TRBD2. The germline CDR1 and CDR2 sequences are SGHRS and YFSETQ. V gave up 2 bases and J gave up 6 bases; unmatched junction bases: 8. The CDR3 extends over 16 amino acids. The CDR3 is CASSFSLAGRSGELFF. As DNA, the CDR3 is TGCGCCAGCAGCTTTTCGCTAGCGGGGAGGTCCGGGGAGCTGTTTTTT.

The chain combines TRBV14 with TRBJ2-1, with a weak D call TRBD1 (5 bases). The CDR3 loop spans 15 amino acids. Germline CDR1 and CDR2: SGHDN and FVKESK. V gave up 3 bases and J gave up 8 bases, with 17 bases separating them. This CDR3 reads CASSQQGTIRDEQFF. Here the CDR3 DNA reads TGTGCCAGCAGCCAGCAGGGCACAATCCGCGATGAGCAGTTCTTC.

There are many counts of this clone. The chain has TRBV15 and TRBJ2-5, with 9 bases lining up with TRBD1. Germline assignment: CDR1 LNHNV and CDR2 YYDKDF (reference sequence). The trim removed 3 bases at V and 1 base at J, leaving 0 bases unmatched. CDR3 length equals 14 residues. For the CDR3, the DNA is TGTGCCACCAGCAGGGACAGGGGCCAAGAGACCCAGTACTTC. Its translation is CATSRDRGQETQYF.

The CDR3 DNA reads TGTGCCAGCAGTGCAGGGGGAGTCTTCTACGAGCAGTACTTC. Its translation: CASSAGGVFYEQYF. The chain links TRBV25-1 to TRBJ2-7; 7 bases agree with TRBD1. Germline assignment: CDR1 MGHDK and CDR2 SYGVNS. The CDR3 is made up of 14 amino acids. V was pared by 4 bases and J by 3 bases, with 6 bases of the junction left unmatched.

This chain connects TRBV4-1 to TRBJ2-2, with 12 bases fitting TRBD1. Germline V gene lookup returns CDR1 MGHRA and CDR2 YSYEKL. Trimming at V came to 5 bases and at J to 6 bases, leaving 7 bases not matched to a gene. This CDR3 comprises 16 residues. The CDR3 is CASSSRDRGRSGELFF. The CDR3 region has the DNA TGCGCCAGCAGCTCCCGGGACAGGGGGCGTTCCGGGGAGCTGTTTTTT.

This CDR3 is CASSLRLAGGPGELFF. The DNA for the CDR3 is TGTGCCAGTAGTCTCCGACTAGCGGGGGGGCCCGGGGAGCTGTTTTTT. V is TRBV19 and J is TRBJ2-2, with 14 bases that match TRBD2. Germline loops: CDR1 LNHDA, CDR2 SQIVND (reference sequence). This CDR3 has 16 amino acids. The trim removed 5 bases at V and 6 bases at J, leaving 5 bases unmatched.

The rearrangement joins TRBV9 to TRBJ1-2, with D maybe TRBD1 (5 bases). V lost 4 bases and J 3 bases, leaving 13 bases between the germline ends. The CDR3 runs to 14 residues. Germline V lookup: CDR1 SGDLS, CDR2 YYNGEE. This CDR3 reads CASSPRGLDYGYTF. CDR3 in DNA: TGTGCCAGCAGCCCCCGGGGGTTGGACTATGGCTACACCTTC.

This clone has only one observation. This sequence joins TRBV25-1 and TRBJ2-2, with a possible D match to TRBD1 (5 bases). CDR3 size: 16 residues. Trimming took 1 base from V and 2 from J, leaving 11 bases between them. Germline V lookup: CDR1 MGHDK, CDR2 SYGVNS. This chain's CDR3 is CASSEWGTLNTGELFF. The CDR3 coding sequence is TGTGCCAGCAGTGAATGGGGCACTCTAAACACCGGGGAGCTGTTTTTT.

The J gene is TRBJ1-2, the V gene TRBV27; TRBD1 matches at 9 bases. Germline values: CDR1 MNHEY, CDR2 SMNVEV (reference sequence). J gave up 7 bases and V 6 bases, and 6 bases lay outside the gene matches. The CDR3 is 13 residues long. The CDR3 loop is CASRATGGGGYTF. CDR3 nucleotide sequence: TGTGCCAGCAGGGCGACAGGGGGTGGTGGCTACACCTTC.

This clone occurred many times. The CDR3 protein is CASSRDRDRTEAFF. DNA for the CDR3: TGTGCCAGTAGTAGGGACAGGGACCGAACTGAAGCTTTCTTT. The rearrangement uses TRBV19 and TRBJ1-1, with 9 bases lining up with TRBD1. Per the germline V gene, CDR1 is LNHDA and CDR2 is SQIVND (reference sequence). The CDR3 is made up of 14 amino acids. Trimming took 4 bases from V and 5 from J; bases not matched to a gene: 5.

This chain links TRBV7-8 with TRBJ1-4; TRBD1 aligns across 8 bases. The germline V gene encodes CDR1 SGHVS and CDR2 FQNEAQ. The CDR3 runs to 15 residues. J gave up 4 bases and V 5 bases, and 6 bases lay outside the gene matches. The CDR3 DNA sequence: TGTGCCAGCAGCCCCCGGACAGGGAGTAATGAAAAACTGTTTTTT. This sequence encodes CASSPRTGSNEKLFF.

The CDR3 protein is CASLPGRSYGYTF. The CDR3 DNA sequence: TGTGCCAGCTTGCCGGGTCGAAGCTATGGCTACACCTTC. This rearrangement joins TRBV2 to TRBJ1-2; no clear D. Between the trimmed V and J ends, which lost 8 bases and 4 bases, there was a span of 14 bases. CDR1 is SNHLY, CDR2 FYNNEI, per germline. CDR3 length: 13 residues.

This chain joins TRBV5-1 and TRBJ2-3; 7 nucleotides line up with TRBD1. Germline CDR1 reads SGHRS; CDR2 reads YFSETQ. This CDR3 spans 17 amino acids. With V trimmed by 1 base and J by 0 bases, 8 bases remained unmatched. CDR3 DNA: TGCGCCAGCAGCTTGTGGGTCACAGGGGCGAGCACAGATACGCAGTATTTT. As protein: CASSLWVTGASTDTQYF.

This chain connects TRBV2 to TRBJ2-7, with 7 positions matching TRBD1. Germline V lookup: CDR1 SNHLY, CDR2 FYNNEI. This CDR3 is 14 amino acids long. J was trimmed by 3 bases and V by 5 bases; bases with no gene match: 7. CDR3 nucleotide sequence: TGTGCCAGCAGTTCCGGGACAGCGGTCTACGAGCAGTACTTC. This sequence encodes CASSSGTAVYEQYF.

The chain combines TRBV7-9 with TRBJ1-1; D is perhaps TRBD1 (5 bases). The germline CDR1 and CDR2 sequences are SEHNR and FQNEAQ (reference sequence). CDR3 length: 12 amino acids. V lost 3 bases and J 8 bases, leaving 10 bases between the germline ends. CDR3 nucleotide sequence: TGTGCCAGCAGCTTCCCGGGACTCGAAGCTTTCTTT. Translating gives CASSFPGLEAFF.

The CDR3 DNA reads TGTGCCAGCAGCTTTTATATCGACAGGTCCTCTGGGGCCAACGTCCTGACTTTC. Protein sequence: CASSFYIDRSSGANVLTF. The chain employs TRBV11-2 and TRBJ2-6, with D possibly TRBD1 on 6 matching bases. The CDR3 totals 18 residues. From germline, CDR1 is SGHAT and CDR2 FQNNGV. Trimming took off 3 bases at V and 0 bases at J, with 15 bases between the two ends.

The chain couples TRBV3-1 (or the pseudogene TRBV3-2) to TRBJ1-4; the D is unclear. Trimming removed 1 base from V and 8 bases from J, with 5 bases in between. CDR3 length: 12 residues. The germline V gene encodes CDR1 LGHDT and CDR2 YNNKEL (reference sequence). The CDR3 loop is CASSQASEKLFF. In nucleotides, the CDR3 is TGTGCCAGCAGCCAAGCGTCCGAAAAACTGTTTTTT.

V and J are TRBV6-5 and TRBJ1-5; D possibly corresponds to TRBD1 (5 bases). Trimming removed 2 bases from V and 7 bases from J, with 12 bases in between. This CDR3 region has 14 residues. Germline CDR1 and CDR2: MNHEY and SVGAGI. CDR3 in DNA: TGTGCCAGCAGTTACCGCAGGGTTGAGCAGCCCCAGCATTTT. This sequence encodes CASSYRRVEQPQHF.